This T cell receptor beta chain was identified during a study of control samples from healthy donors and cancer patients. Per germline, CDR1 SNHLY and CDR2 FYNNEI. V was pared by 3 bases and J by 4 bases, with 4 bases of the junction left unmatched. The CDR3 runs to 15 residues. The repertoire was sequenced with immunoSEQ multiplex PCR; TCRdb's copy has only in-frame clones and lacks some. The table includes 75,000 to 100,000 clones, more than 85% detected once. This sequence originates from a woman aged 45 to 65 in good health. Sequenced material: blood. This sequence joins TRBV2 and TRBJ2-1, with TRBD1 matching over 9 bases. CDR3 bases: TGTGCCAGCAGTGATATGGGACAGGGTTACAATGAGCAGTTCTTC. It specifies CASSDMGQGYNEQFF.